These T cell receptor beta chains were read from a single sample in a study of post-analysis software for immune sequencing data. TCRdb redid the calling of the PCR reads with MiXCR, one entry per CDR3 protein. The table has over 700,000 distinct CDR3 sequences, roughly 27% seen once. Sequencing was performed on blood. Every receptor here comes from a girl aged 10 to 17 with multiple sclerosis. The CDR3 runs from the conserved cysteine through the conserved F or W. The D gene is left open where the match is weak. Clone size is shown for a subset of rows, as once, few, many or a class of expanded clone.

CDR3: CASSFTTGELFF; DNA: TGTGCCAGCAGCTTTACAACCGGGGAGCTGTTTTTT; V: TRBV7-9; J: TRBJ2-2; length: 12; D: -; size: many
CDR3: CASSLSENSYEQYF; DNA: TGTGCCAGCAGTTTATCGGAGAATTCCTACGAGCAGTACTTC; V: TRBV12-3/TRBV12-4; J: TRBJ2-7; length: 14; D: -; size: few
CDR3: CSAKGSYNEQFF; DNA: TGCAGTGCTAAAGGATCCTACAATGAGCAGTTCTTC; V: TRBV20-1; J: TRBJ2-1; length: 12; D: -; size: -
CDR3: CAIRGTQGARDEQYF; DNA: TGTGCCATCAGAGGAACACAGGGGGCTCGGGACGAGCAGTACTTC; V: TRBV10-3; J: TRBJ2-7; length: 15; D: TRBD1; size: few
CDR3: CASSPSLAGGITDTQYF; DNA: TGTGCCAGCAGCCCGTCCCTGGCGGGGGGGATCACAGATACGCAGTATTTT; V: TRBV7-9; J: TRBJ2-3; length: 17; D: TRBD2; size: -
CDR3: CSAAPGRWGGYTF; DNA: TGCAGTGCCGCACCGGGACGATGGGGTGGCTACACCTTC; V: TRBV20-1; J: TRBJ1-2; length: 13; D: -; size: few
CDR3: CASSPPRSGSGANVLTF; DNA: TGTGCCAGCAGTCCCCCCCGTTCAGGGTCTGGGGCCAACGTCCTGACTTTC; V: TRBV6-2/TRBV6-3; J: TRBJ2-6; length: 17; D: -; size: few
CDR3: CASSDSYGLSEAFF; DNA: TGTGCCAGCAGTGACTCTTACGGGCTCAGCGAAGCTTTCTTT; V: TRBV6-4; J: TRBJ1-1; length: 14; D: -; size: few
CDR3: CASSLRGTANTEAFF; DNA: TGTGCCAGCAGCCTCCGGGGGACAGCAAACACTGAAGCTTTCTTT; V: TRBV3-1; J: TRBJ1-1; length: 15; D: TRBD1; size: -
CDR3: CASEFSGGGGTDTQYF; DNA: TGTGCCAGCGAATTCAGCGGAGGGGGGGGCACAGATACGCAGTATTTT; V: TRBV28; J: TRBJ2-3; length: 16; D: -; size: -
CDR3: CASSAILWSTGELFF; DNA: TGTGCCAGTAGCGCGATACTGTGGAGCACCGGGGAGCTGTTTTTT; V: TRBV19; J: TRBJ2-2; length: 15; D: -; size: once
CDR3: CASSLAGVGQPQHF; DNA: TGTGCCAGCAGCTTAGCAGGGGTTGGTCAGCCCCAGCATTTT; V: TRBV7-9; J: TRBJ1-5; length: 14; D: -; size: few
CDR3: CSVEVKGWRADTQYF; DNA: TGCAGCGTTGAAGTTAAGGGTTGGAGGGCAGATACGCAGTATTTT; V: TRBV29-1; J: TRBJ2-3; length: 15; D: -; size: many
CDR3: CASSLWGEETQYF; DNA: TGTGCCAGCAGCTTGTGGGGTGAAGAGACCCAGTACTTC; V: TRBV5-5; J: TRBJ2-5; length: 13; D: -; size: -
CDR3: CASSQFGNSPLHF; DNA: TGTGCCAGCAGCCAGTTCGGTAATTCACCCCTCCACTTT; V: TRBV14; J: TRBJ1-6; length: 13; D: -; size: -
CDR3: CASSSTTDRGKGYEQYF; DNA: TGTGCCAGCAGCTCAACTACCGACAGGGGGAAAGGCTACGAGCAGTACTTC; V: TRBV7-9; J: TRBJ2-7; length: 17; D: TRBD1; size: few
CDR3: CASSGDREVYNEQFF; DNA: TGTGCCAGCAGCGGCGACAGGGAGGTCTACAATGAGCAGTTCTTC; V: TRBV2; J: TRBJ2-1; length: 15; D: -; size: few
CDR3: CASSVQGTEAFF; DNA: TGTGCCAGCAGCGTGCAGGGGACTGAAGCTTTCTTT; V: TRBV9; J: TRBJ1-1; length: 12; D: -; size: -
CDR3: CASSLGGASAYEQYF; DNA: TGTGCCAGCAGCTTAGGGGGTGCTAGCGCCTACGAGCAGTACTTC; V: TRBV7-2; J: TRBJ2-7; length: 15; D: -; size: few
CDR3: CSAKATSEDNEQFF; DNA: TGCAGTGCTAAAGCGACTAGCGAGGACAATGAGCAGTTCTTC; V: TRBV20-1; J: TRBJ2-1; length: 14; D: TRBD2; size: -
CDR3: CASSQAPLPLDYGYTF; DNA: TGCGCCAGCAGCCAAGCCCCCCTGCCCCTAGACTATGGCTACACCTTC; V: TRBV4-1; J: TRBJ1-2; length: 16; D: -; size: -
CDR3: CASSFTENQPQHF; DNA: TGTGCCAGCAGCTTTACTGAGAATCAGCCCCAGCATTTT; V: TRBV7-2; J: TRBJ1-5; length: 13; D: -; size: few
CDR3: CASDGQLMNTEAFF; DNA: TGTGCCAGTGACGGACAGCTCATGAACACTGAAGCTTTCTTT; V: TRBV28; J: TRBJ1-1; length: 14; D: -; size: -
CDR3: CASRELNEETQYF; DNA: TGTGCCAGCAGAGAACTAAATGAAGAGACCCAGTACTTC; V: TRBV6-1; J: TRBJ2-5; length: 13; D: -; size: -
CDR3: CASSLEGGTRTTLGETQYF; DNA: TGCGCCAGCAGCTTGGAAGGGGGCACCCGTACTACGCTGGGTGAGACCCAGTACTTC; V: TRBV5-1; J: TRBJ2-5; length: 19; D: TRBD1; size: -
CDR3: CAGSQGEREETQYF; DNA: TGCGCCGGCAGCCAGGGTGAGCGAGAAGAGACCCAGTACTTC; V: TRBV4-1; J: TRBJ2-5; length: 14; D: -; size: -
CDR3: CASSFKDRNTEAFF; DNA: TGTGCCAGCAGCTTCAAGGACAGGAACACTGAAGCTTTCTTT; V: TRBV5-4; J: TRBJ1-1; length: 14; D: -; size: -
CDR3: CASSKRPGTVVYGYTF; DNA: TGTGCCAGCAGCAAGCGTCCCGGGACAGTGGTCTATGGCTACACCTTC; V: TRBV21-1; J: TRBJ1-2; length: 16; D: -; size: few
CDR3: CASSLTPPVSNEQFF; DNA: TGCGCCAGCAGTCTCACTCCGCCCGTCAGCAATGAGCAGTTCTTC; V: TRBV5-1; J: TRBJ2-1; length: 15; D: -; size: once
CDR3: CASSTGGQGADQPQHF; DNA: TGTGCCAGCAGCACAGGGGGACAGGGGGCAGATCAGCCCCAGCATTTT; V: TRBV12-3/TRBV12-4; J: TRBJ1-5; length: 16; D: TRBD1; size: few
CDR3: CSASEGGTYGYTF; DNA: TGCAGTGCCAGTGAGGGGGGAACCTATGGCTACACCTTC; V: TRBV20-1; J: TRBJ1-2; length: 13; D: -; size: once
CDR3: CASSALRRRGQETQYF; DNA: TGTGCCAGCAGTGCGTTGCGACGGAGGGGACAGGAGACCCAGTACTTC; V: TRBV7-6; J: TRBJ2-5; length: 16; D: -; size: few
CDR3: CSVEDRTLGYTF; DNA: TGCAGCGTTGAAGACCGAACCCTGGGCTACACCTTC; V: TRBV29-1; J: TRBJ1-2; length: 12; D: -; size: few
CDR3: CSASLVSRYPPLHF; DNA: TGCAGTGCTAGTTTGGTCTCCCGGTATCCACCCCTCCACTTT; V: TRBV20-1; J: TRBJ1-6; length: 14; D: -; size: few
CDR3: CASSPRDRHNSPLHF; DNA: TGTGCCAGCAGTCCCAGGGACAGGCATAATTCACCCCTCCACTTT; V: TRBV5-4; J: TRBJ1-6; length: 15; D: TRBD1; size: once
CDR3: CASRPGAGEQYF; DNA: TGTGCCAGCAGACCGGGGGCCGGCGAGCAGTACTTC; V: TRBV6-2/TRBV6-3; J: TRBJ2-7; length: 12; D: -; size: -
CDR3: CASSRQITGELFF; DNA: TGTGCCAGCAGTCGACAGATCACCGGGGAGCTGTTTTTT; V: TRBV6-5; J: TRBJ2-2; length: 13; D: -; size: few
CDR3: CASSETSGRPYNEQFF; DNA: TGTGCCAGCAGTGAGACTAGCGGGAGACCCTACAATGAGCAGTTCTTC; V: TRBV6-4; J: TRBJ2-1; length: 16; D: TRBD2; size: many
CDR3: CASSPGTSGSYNEQFF; DNA: TGTGCCAGCAGCCCTGGGACTAGCGGATCATACAATGAGCAGTTCTTC; V: TRBV27; J: TRBJ2-1; length: 16; D: TRBD2; size: -
CDR3: CASSVGGRSLSNGYTF; DNA: TGTGCCAGCAGCGTAGGCGGCAGGTCCCTCTCCAATGGCTACACCTTC; V: TRBV9; J: TRBJ1-2; length: 16; D: -; size: -
CDR3: CAIRPDRTLNEKLFF; DNA: TGTGCCATCAGGCCGGACAGGACCCTAAATGAAAAACTGTTTTTT; V: TRBV10-3; J: TRBJ1-4; length: 15; D: TRBD1; size: -
CDR3: CASSQSKDGWGYTF; DNA: TGTGCCAGCAGCCAATCAAAGGACGGCTGGGGCTACACCTTC; V: TRBV16; J: TRBJ1-2; length: 14; D: -; size: few
CDR3: CASSLVATNEKLFF; DNA: TGTGCCAGCAGCTTGGTCGCAACTAATGAAAAACTGTTTTTT; V: TRBV5-5; J: TRBJ1-4; length: 14; D: -; size: -
CDR3: CASSPGTGGHNEQYF; DNA: TGTGCCAGCAGCCCTGGGACAGGGGGACACAATGAGCAGTACTTC; V: TRBV7-9; J: TRBJ2-7; length: 15; D: TRBD1; size: -
CDR3: CTSSPRTGQETQYF; DNA: TGTACCAGCAGTCCTAGGACAGGGCAAGAGACCCAGTACTTC; V: TRBV7-2; J: TRBJ2-5; length: 14; D: TRBD1; size: -
CDR3: CSATTGLAGAYEQYF; DNA: TGCAGTGCTACGACGGGACTAGCGGGGGCCTACGAGCAGTACTTC; V: TRBV20-1; J: TRBJ2-7; length: 15; D: TRBD2; size: few
CDR3: CASSLSLGQGETQYF; DNA: TGTGCCAGCAGTTTATCCCTCGGGCAGGGGGAGACCCAGTACTTC; V: TRBV28; J: TRBJ2-5; length: 15; D: -; size: few
CDR3: CASSFGGTAYEQYF; DNA: TGCGCCAGCAGCTTCGGAGGGACAGCCTACGAGCAGTACTTC; V: TRBV5-1; J: TRBJ2-7; length: 14; D: -; size: few
CDR3: CATSRDFGGTTASYEQYF; DNA: TGTGCCACCAGCAGAGATTTTGGGGGCACGACCGCCTCCTACGAGCAGTACTTC; V: TRBV15; J: TRBJ2-7; length: 18; D: -; size: -
CDR3: CAISGQGDYEQYF; DNA: TGTGCCATCAGCGGACAGGGCGACTACGAGCAGTACTTC; V: TRBV10-3; J: TRBJ2-7; length: 13; D: TRBD1; size: few
CDR3: CASSWGGTGDEQFF; DNA: TGTGCCAGCAGCTGGGGGGGGACAGGCGATGAGCAGTTCTTC; V: TRBV7-2; J: TRBJ2-1; length: 14; D: -; size: few
CDR3: CASSLAGGKTQYF; DNA: TGTGCCAGCAGTCTAGCGGGAGGGAAGACCCAGTACTTC; V: TRBV27; J: TRBJ2-5; length: 13; D: TRBD2; size: few